Following are 13 T cell receptor beta chains from one sample sequenced in a study of cytomegalovirus exposure and HLA in healthy donors. A multiplex PCR was run with 60 Vbeta primers and 13 Jbeta primers. Repertoires were generated with immunoSEQ multiplex PCR, while TCRdb's copy carries only in-frame clones and drops some. Found here are 150,000 to 200,000 clones, approximately 82% of them singletons; the top ten hold 2.2%. Sequenced sample: PBMCs. Source of these receptors: a woman under 40 in good health and CMV-seronegative.

The chain couples TRBV2 to TRBJ1-1, with D hard to call. The CDR3 totals 13 residues. CDR1 is SNHLY and CDR2 is FYNNEI in the germline V gene. V was shortened by 7 bases and J by 3 bases, with 12 bases between the two germline ends. The CDR3 sequence: CASKGESYTEAFF. As DNA, the CDR3 is TGTGCCAGCAAGGGAGAATCGTACACTGAAGCTTTCTTT.

V is TRBV6-1 and J is TRBJ2-7; 7 nucleotides align to TRBD1. V shed 0 bases and J 0 bases; nucleotides not matched to a gene: 2. CDR1 and CDR2 from the germline V gene are MNHNS and SASEGT. CDR3 length equals 15 residues. DNA for the CDR3: TGTGCCAGCAGTGAAGCGGGGGACAGCTCCTACGAGCAGTACTTC. It codes for CASSEAGDSSYEQYF.

The J gene is TRBJ1-2, the V gene TRBV11-2; 9 bases align to TRBD1. The CDR3 covers 17 residues. The ends lost 4 bases at V and 3 bases at J; junction bases unmatched: 12. Germline-derived CDR1 and CDR2 are SGHAT and FQNNGV. The chain's CDR3 is CASSSSPRRDRDYGYTF. CDR3 DNA: TGTGCCAGCAGCTCGTCTCCGAGGCGGGACAGGGACTATGGCTACACCTTC.

To note about this clone: Other DNA sequences in the same sample also yield this CDR3. The J gene is TRBJ2-3, the V gene TRBV9; the D gene is possibly TRBD1 (5 bases). The length of the CDR3 is 15 residues. Between the trimmed V and J ends, which lost 0 bases and 0 bases, there was a span of 8 bases. Germline CDR1 is SGDLS and CDR2 is YYNGEE. This CDR3 reads CASSVGGGSTDTQYF. CDR3 nucleotides: TGTGCCAGCAGCGTAGGGGGCGGAAGCACAGATACGCAGTATTTT. The full variable domain, completed using reference TRBV9 and TRBJ2-3, is DSGVTQTPKHLITATGQRVTLRCSPRSGDLSVYWYQQSLDQGLQFLIQYYNGEERAKGNILERFSAQQFPDLHSELNLSSLELGDSALYFCASSVGGGSTDTQYFGPGTRLTVL.

V and J are TRBV5-4 and TRBJ2-7, with unresolved D. The V and J ends lost 2 bases and 2 bases respectively, with 8 bases between them. The germline gives CDR1 SGHNT, CDR2 YYREEE (reference sequence). The CDR3 totals 13 residues. CDR3 DNA sequence: TGTGCCAGCAGCTTCATGGCAGCCTACGAGCAGTACTTC. This codes for CASSFMAAYEQYF.

This sequence joins TRBV27 and TRBJ1-1, with D possibly being TRBD1 (5 bases). CDR3 length: 17 amino acids. The germline V gene encodes CDR1 MNHEY and CDR2 SMNVEV (reference sequence). V was shortened by 0 bases and J by 4 bases, with 18 bases between the two germline ends. CDR3 sequence (DNA): TGTGCCAGCAGTTTATCCCAAATCGGGGGGAGGGTCACTGAAGCTTTCTTT. Encoded protein: CASSLSQIGGRVTEAFF.

CDR3 nucleotides: TGTGCCAGCAGTCGGACAGGGGCTAGTGACTATGGCTACACCTTC. This gives the protein CASSRTGASDYGYTF. The chain has TRBV28 and TRBJ1-2; 9 positions agree with TRBD1. This CDR3 is built from 15 residues. Per germline, CDR1 MDHEN and CDR2 SYDVKM. After removal of 5 bases from V and 3 bases from J, the junction contained 7 bases not matched to a gene.

The chain links TRBV7-9 to TRBJ1-6; D remains ambiguous. Germline lookup yields CDR1 SEHNR and CDR2 FQNEAQ (reference sequence). V lost 4 bases, J lost 10 bases, and 14 bases lay in between. The CDR3 covers 14 residues. The CDR3 DNA follows: TGTGCCAGCAGCTCGATTTTGGCGGGGTCACCCCTCCACTTT. Translated, it gives CASSSILAGSPLHF.

The rearrangement uses TRBV7-9 and TRBJ2-1, with TRBD1 matching 9 bases. The CDR3 is 15 residues long. With V trimmed by 5 bases and J by 1 base, 3 bases remained unmatched. Germline V gene data show CDR1 as SEHNR and CDR2 as FQNEAQ (reference sequence). The DNA for the CDR3 is TGTGCCAGCAGCCGACAGGGGGGGTCCTACAATGAGCAGTTCTTC. Encoded protein: CASSRQGGSYNEQFF.

This chain joins TRBV19 and TRBJ2-7, with D possibly TRBD1 on 5 matching bases. Germline V gene lookup returns CDR1 LNHDA and CDR2 SQIVND (reference sequence). The CDR3 sequence is 15 residues long. V lost 4 bases and J 3 bases, leaving 16 bases between the germline ends. Here the CDR3 reads CASSTGLDMGYEQYF. The CDR3 DNA follows: TGTGCCAGTAGTACCGGCCTGGACATGGGCTACGAGCAGTACTTC.

The J gene is TRBJ1-2, the V gene TRBV25-1; possibly TRBD1 for D (6 bases). The CDR3 spans 15 residues. Trimming took 4 bases from V and 5 from J, leaving 17 bases between them. Germline-derived CDR1 and CDR2 are MGHDK and SYGVNS. The CDR3 spells CASSGRDIKSYGYTF. CDR3 sequence (DNA): TGTGCCAGCAGTGGCCGGGACATAAAAAGTTATGGCTACACCTTC.

This clone has just one count. The chain employs TRBV11-2 and TRBJ2-7, with 7 bases identical to TRBD1. The CDR3 is 14 amino acids. The J segment lost 3 bases and the V segment lost 3 bases, leaving 5 bases of the junction unmatched. CDR1 and CDR2 from the germline V gene are SGHAT and FQNNGV. CDR3 sequence: CASSLSTGFYEQYF. The CDR3 DNA follows: TGTGCCAGCAGCTTGTCGACAGGGTTCTACGAGCAGTACTTC. The whole variable domain, remainder taken from reference TRBV11-2 and TRBJ2-7, is EAGVAQSPRYKIIEKRQSVAFWCNPISGHATLYWYQQILGQGPKLLIQFQNNGVVDDSQLPKDRFSAERLKGVDSTLKIQPAKLEDSAVYLCASSLSTGFYEQYFGPGTRLTVT.

The chain links TRBV5-6 to TRBJ2-7, with D tentatively TRBD2 (6 bases). The CDR3 has 13 residues. From germline, CDR1 is SGHDT and CDR2 YYEEEE. Trimming took off 4 bases at V and 2 bases at J, with 10 bases between the two ends. The CDR3 region is CASSARETYEQYF. CDR3 in DNA: TGTGCCAGCAGCGCCCGGGAGACCTACGAGCAGTACTTC. Based on the CDR3 plus reference TRBV5-6 and TRBJ2-7, the full variable domain is DAGVTQSPTHLIKTRGQQVTLRCSPKSGHDTVSWYQQALGQGPQFIFQYYEEEERQRGNFPDRFSGHQFPNYSSELNVNALLLGDSALYLCASSARETYEQYFGPGTRLTVT.